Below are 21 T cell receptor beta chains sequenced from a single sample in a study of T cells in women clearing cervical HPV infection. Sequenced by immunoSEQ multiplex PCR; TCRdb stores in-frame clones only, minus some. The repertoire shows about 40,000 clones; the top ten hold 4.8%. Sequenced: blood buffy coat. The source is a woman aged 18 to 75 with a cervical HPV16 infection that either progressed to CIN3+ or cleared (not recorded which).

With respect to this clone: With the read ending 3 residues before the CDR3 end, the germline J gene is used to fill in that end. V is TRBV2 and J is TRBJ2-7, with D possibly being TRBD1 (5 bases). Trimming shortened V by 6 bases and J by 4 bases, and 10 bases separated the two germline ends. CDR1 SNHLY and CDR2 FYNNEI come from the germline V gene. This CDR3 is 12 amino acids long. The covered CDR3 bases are TGTGCCAGCAGGGAACAGGCGTACGAG. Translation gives CASREQAYE. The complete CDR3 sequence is CASREQAYEQYF.

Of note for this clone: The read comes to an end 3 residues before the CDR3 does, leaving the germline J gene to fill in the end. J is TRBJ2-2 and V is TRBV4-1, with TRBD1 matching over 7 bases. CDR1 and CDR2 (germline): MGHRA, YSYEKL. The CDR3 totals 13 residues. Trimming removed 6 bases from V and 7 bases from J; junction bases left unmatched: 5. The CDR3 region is CASSQGEIGELFF. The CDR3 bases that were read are TGCGCCAGCAGTCAGGGGGAGATCGGGGAG.

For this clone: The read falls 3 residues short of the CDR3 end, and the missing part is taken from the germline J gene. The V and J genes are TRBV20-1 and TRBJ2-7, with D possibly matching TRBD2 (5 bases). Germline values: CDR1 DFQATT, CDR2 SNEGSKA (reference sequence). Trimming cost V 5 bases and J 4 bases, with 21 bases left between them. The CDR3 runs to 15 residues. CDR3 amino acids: CSALTIQDPLYEQYF. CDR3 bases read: TGCAGTGCTCTGACTATACAAGATCCGTTATACGAG.

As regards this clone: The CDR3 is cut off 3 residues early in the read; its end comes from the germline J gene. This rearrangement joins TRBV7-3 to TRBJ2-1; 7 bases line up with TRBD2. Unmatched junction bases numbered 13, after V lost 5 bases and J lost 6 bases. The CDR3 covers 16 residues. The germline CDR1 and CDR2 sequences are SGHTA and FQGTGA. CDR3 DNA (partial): TGTGCCAGCAGCCCGTCCGGCCCTGGGAGGGGCAATGAG. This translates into CASSPSGPGRGNE. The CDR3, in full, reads CASSPSGPGRGNEQFF.

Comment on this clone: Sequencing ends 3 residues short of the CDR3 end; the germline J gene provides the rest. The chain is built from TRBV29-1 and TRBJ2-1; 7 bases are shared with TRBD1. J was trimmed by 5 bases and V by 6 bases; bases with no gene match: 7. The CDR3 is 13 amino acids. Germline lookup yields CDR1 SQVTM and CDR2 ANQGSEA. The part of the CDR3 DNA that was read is TGCAGCGTCCCCTGGACAGGCCACAATGAG. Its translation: CSVPWTGHNE. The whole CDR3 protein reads CSVPWTGHNEQFF.

The CDR3 DNA, read in part, is TGTGCCAGTATGGGCATAGCGGGGGCGGACAATGAG. It specifies CASMGIAGADNE. The entire CDR3 is CASMGIAGADNEQFF. The chain combines TRBV19 with TRBJ2-1, with 9 positions matching TRBD2. The read ends 3 residues before the CDR3 terminus; that terminus is restored from the germline J gene. The CDR3 has 15 amino acids. The germline CDR1 and CDR2 sequences are LNHDA and SQIVND (reference sequence). Losses at the gene ends were 7 bases for V and 5 bases for J; bases not matched to a gene: 9. Full variable domain (rest looked up from reference TRBV19 and TRBJ2-1): DGGITQSPKYLFRKEGQNVTLSCEQNLNHDAMYWYRQDPGQGLRLIYYSQIVNDFQKGDIAEGYSVSREKKESFPLTVTSAQKNPTAFYLCASMGIAGADNEQFFGPGTRLTVL.

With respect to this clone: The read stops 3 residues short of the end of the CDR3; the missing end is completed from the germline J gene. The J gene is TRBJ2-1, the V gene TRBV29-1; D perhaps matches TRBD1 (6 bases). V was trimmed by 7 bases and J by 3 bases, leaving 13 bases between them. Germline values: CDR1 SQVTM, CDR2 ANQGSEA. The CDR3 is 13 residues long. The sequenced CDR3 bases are TGCAGCGGGCTCGGACAGAGCTACAATGAG. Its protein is CSGLGQSYNE. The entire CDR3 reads CSGLGQSYNEQFF.

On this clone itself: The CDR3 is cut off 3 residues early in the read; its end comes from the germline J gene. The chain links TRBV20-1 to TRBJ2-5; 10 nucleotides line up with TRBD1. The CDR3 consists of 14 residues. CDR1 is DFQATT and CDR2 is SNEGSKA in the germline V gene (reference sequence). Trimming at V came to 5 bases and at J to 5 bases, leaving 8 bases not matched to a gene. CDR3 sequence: CSALPDRGWETQYF. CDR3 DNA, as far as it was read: TGCAGTGCTTTGCCGGACAGGGGGTGGGAGACC.

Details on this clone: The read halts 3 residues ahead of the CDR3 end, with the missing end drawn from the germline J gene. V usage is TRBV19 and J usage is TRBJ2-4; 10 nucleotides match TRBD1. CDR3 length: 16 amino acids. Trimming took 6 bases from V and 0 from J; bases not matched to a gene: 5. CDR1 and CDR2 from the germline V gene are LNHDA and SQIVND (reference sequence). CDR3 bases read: TGTGCCAGTAGCGGACAGGGGGTTATAGCCAAAAACATT. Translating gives CASSGQGVIAKNI. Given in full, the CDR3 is CASSGQGVIAKNIQYF.

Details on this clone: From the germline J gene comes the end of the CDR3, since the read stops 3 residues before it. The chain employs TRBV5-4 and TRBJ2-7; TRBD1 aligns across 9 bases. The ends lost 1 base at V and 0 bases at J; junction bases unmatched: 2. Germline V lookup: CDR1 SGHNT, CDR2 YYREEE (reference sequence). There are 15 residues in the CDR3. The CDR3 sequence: CASSLMGQGSYEQYF. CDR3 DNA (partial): TGTGCCAGCAGCTTGATGGGACAGGGCTCCTACGAG.

CDR3 loop: CASSRLQGYEQYF. The DNA read from the CDR3 is TGTGCCAGCAGCCGACTGCAGGGATACGAG. V gene TRBV12-3 or TRBV12-4 combines with J gene TRBJ2-7, with D maybe TRBD1 (5 bases). The read ends 3 residues early relative to the CDR3; the germline J gene fills the gap. Trimming shortened V by 6 bases and J by 4 bases, and 13 bases separated the two germline ends. The CDR3 extends over 13 amino acids.

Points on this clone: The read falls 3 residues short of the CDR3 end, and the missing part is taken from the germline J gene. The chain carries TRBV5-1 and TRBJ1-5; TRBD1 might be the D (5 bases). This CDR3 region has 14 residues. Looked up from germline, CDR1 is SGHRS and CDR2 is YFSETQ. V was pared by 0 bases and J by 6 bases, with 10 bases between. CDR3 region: CASSLAGDSQPQHF. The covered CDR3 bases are TGCGCCAGCAGCTTGGCGGGGGATTCTCAGCCC.

CDR3 region: CASSDSTSNTGELFF. CDR3 bases read: TGTGCCAGCAGTGACTCGACTAGCAACACCGGGGAG. The genes are TRBV6-4 and TRBJ2-2, with TRBD2 identical over 7 bases. The read ends 3 residues early relative to the CDR3; the germline J gene fills the gap. This CDR3 has 15 residues. Trimming cost V 0 bases and J 2 bases; bases outside gene matches: 0. Germline values: CDR1 MRHNA, CDR2 SNTAGT.

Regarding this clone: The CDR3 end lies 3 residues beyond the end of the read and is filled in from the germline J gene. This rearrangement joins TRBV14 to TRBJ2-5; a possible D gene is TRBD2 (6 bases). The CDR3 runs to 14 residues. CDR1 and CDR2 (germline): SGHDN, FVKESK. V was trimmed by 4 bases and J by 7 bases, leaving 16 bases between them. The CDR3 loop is CASSLEGAGLTQYF. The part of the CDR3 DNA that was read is TGTGCCAGCAGCCTTGAGGGAGCGGGCTTGACC.

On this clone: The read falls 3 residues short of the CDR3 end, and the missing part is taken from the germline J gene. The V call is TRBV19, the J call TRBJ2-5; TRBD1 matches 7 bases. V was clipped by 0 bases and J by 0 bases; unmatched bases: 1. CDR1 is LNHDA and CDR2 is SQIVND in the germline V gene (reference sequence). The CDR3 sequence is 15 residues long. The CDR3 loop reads CASSIEGQHQETQYF. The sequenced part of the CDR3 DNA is TGTGCCAGTAGTATAGAGGGACAGCACCAAGAGACC. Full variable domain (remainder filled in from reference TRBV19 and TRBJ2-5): DGGITQSPKYLFRKEGQNVTLSCEQNLNHDAMYWYRQDPGQGLRLIYYSQIVNDFQKGDIAEGYSVSREKKESFPLTVTSAQKNPTAFYLCASSIEGQHQETQYFGPGTRLLVL.

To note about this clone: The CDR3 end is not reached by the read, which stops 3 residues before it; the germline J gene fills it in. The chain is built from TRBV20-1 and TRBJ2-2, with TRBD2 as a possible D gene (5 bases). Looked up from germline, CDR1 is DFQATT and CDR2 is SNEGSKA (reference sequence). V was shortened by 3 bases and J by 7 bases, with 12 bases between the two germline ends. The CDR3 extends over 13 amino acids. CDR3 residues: CSARDGVDGELFF. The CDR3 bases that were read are TGCAGTGCTAGGGACGGGGTAGACGGGGAG.

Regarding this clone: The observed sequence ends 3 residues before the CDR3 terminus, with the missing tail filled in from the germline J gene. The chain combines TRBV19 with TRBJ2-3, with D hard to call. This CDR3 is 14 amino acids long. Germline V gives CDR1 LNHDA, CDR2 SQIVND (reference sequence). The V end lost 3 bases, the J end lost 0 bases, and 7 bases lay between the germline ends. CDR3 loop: CASSITTSTDTQYF. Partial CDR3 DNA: TGTGCCAGTAGTATTACAACAAGCACAGATACG.

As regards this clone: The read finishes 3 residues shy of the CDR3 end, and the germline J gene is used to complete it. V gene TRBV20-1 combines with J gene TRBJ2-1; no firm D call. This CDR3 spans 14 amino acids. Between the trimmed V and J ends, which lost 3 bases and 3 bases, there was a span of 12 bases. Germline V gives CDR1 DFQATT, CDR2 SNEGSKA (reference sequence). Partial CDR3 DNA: TGCAGTGCTAGTCAGTGGCGGAGCTACAATGAG. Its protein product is CSASQWRSYNE. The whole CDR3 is CSASQWRSYNEQFF.

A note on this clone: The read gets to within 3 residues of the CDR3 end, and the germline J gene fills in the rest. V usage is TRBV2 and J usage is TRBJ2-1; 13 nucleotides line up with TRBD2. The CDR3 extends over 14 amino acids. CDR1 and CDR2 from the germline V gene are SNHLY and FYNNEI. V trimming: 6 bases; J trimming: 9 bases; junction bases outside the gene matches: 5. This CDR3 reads CASRAWTSGGEQFF. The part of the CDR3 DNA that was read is TGTGCCAGCAGGGCGTGGACTAGCGGGGGTGAG.

The part of the CDR3 DNA that was read is TGTGCCAGCAGCTTAGACACTTCCGAAAAA. It translates to CASSLDTSEK. The CDR3 in full is CASSLDTSEKLFF. The chain carries TRBV11-2 and TRBJ1-4; D remains ambiguous. The read finishes 3 residues shy of the CDR3 end, and the germline J gene is used to complete it. Germline-derived CDR1 and CDR2 are SGHAT and FQNNGV. The CDR3 is made up of 13 amino acids. The V end was cut by 0 bases, the J end by 8 bases, with 7 bases between.

CDR3 bases read: TGTGCCAGTAGTGTCGGGGACATTTCCTACGAG. Its translation: CASSVGDISYE. Given in full, the CDR3 is CASSVGDISYEQYF. V and J are TRBV19 and TRBJ2-7; tentative D call: TRBD1 (6 bases). Coverage ceases 3 residues before the CDR3 finishes, and the germline J gene fills in the end. CDR1 and CDR2 from the germline V gene are LNHDA and SQIVND (reference sequence). This CDR3 is 14 amino acids long. Trimming removed 5 bases from V and 1 base from J, with 12 bases in between.